Detailed here is one T cell receptor (beta chain). The repertoire was sequenced with immunoSEQ multiplex PCR; TCRdb's copy has only in-frame clones and lacks some. The sample carries 12,000 or so clones, 67% recorded once. This sample is part of a study of tumor-infiltrating lymphocytes in localized non-small cell lung cancer. Sequencing was carried out using uninvolved lung tissue not adjacent to the tumor. The clonotype was recovered from a human donor with non-small cell lung cancer.

CDR3 coding DNA: TGTGCCAGCAGCGCGCCGGGACTAGTTTTCGGCCAAGAGACCCAGTACTTC. As protein: CASSAPGLVFGQETQYF. The chain is built from TRBV9 and TRBJ2-5; 8 bases align to TRBD2. The ends lost 3 bases at V and 1 base at J; junction bases unmatched: 11. The CDR3 is made up of 17 amino acids. Looked up from germline, CDR1 is SGDLS and CDR2 is YYNGEE. Drawing the rest from reference TRBV9 and TRBJ2-5, the complete variable domain is DSGVTQTPKHLITATGQRVTLRCSPRSGDLSVYWYQQSLDQGLQFLIQYYNGEERAKGNILERFSAQQFPDLHSELNLSSLELGDSALYFCASSAPGLVFGQETQYFGPGTRLLVL.